The rows below give T cell receptor beta chains drawn from one sample of a study of T cell repertoires in cytomegalovirus infection. TCRdb recomputed calls from the reads with MiXCR, one row per CDR3 protein. Here the sample spans just under 550,000 distinct CDR3 sequences, about 25% being singletons. The sequencing input was PBMCs. The receptors come from a human donor in good health (CMV status not recorded). Some clones in this sample may be carry-over from other donors' samples. Each CDR3 is given with its conserved first and last residue. A D gene is named only where the DNA matches it firmly. Size tells how often a clone was seen (once, few, many) or the class of an expanded clone, and some rows leave it out.

clone_size j_call v_call d_call cdr3_nt cdr3_aa
. TRBJ2-7 TRBV28 . TGTGCCAGCAGGGTACCGGGAGAACTCAGGGAGCAGTACTTC CASRVPGELREQYF
few TRBJ2-1 TRBV11-3 TRBD2 TGTGCCAGCACCGGACTAGCGGGAGGGCCCTACAATGAGCAGTTCTTC CASTGLAGGPYNEQFF
few TRBJ2-6 TRBV6-2/TRBV6-3 TRBD2 TGTGCCAGCAGTTACCGACTAGCGGGGCTCTCTGGGGCCAACGTCCTGACTTTC CASSYRLAGLSGANVLTF
many TRBJ2-1 TRBV7-2 TRBD2 TGTGCCAGCAGCTTAGCCCCTCTAGCGGGGATCAATGAGCAGTTCTTC CASSLAPLAGINEQFF
. TRBJ2-5 TRBV10-3 TRBD2 TGTGCCATCAGTAGGGTACGACCCGGACTAGCGGGAGTGCAAGAGACCCAGTACTTC CAISRVRPGLAGVQETQYF
few TRBJ1-1 TRBV7-9 . TGTGCCAGCAGCTCGACCTACAGGTCACGGAACACTGAAGCTTTCTTT CASSSTYRSRNTEAFF
. TRBJ1-4 TRBV19 . TGTGCCAGTAGTGACGCCGTCAGTTTCGGGGGTGAAAAACTGTTTTTT CASSDAVSFGGEKLFF
many TRBJ2-1 TRBV12-3/TRBV12-4 . TGTGCCAGCAGTGGGGCCGGGATGGGGGAGAATGAGCAGTTCTTC CASSGAGMGENEQFF
. TRBJ1-1 TRBV6-2/TRBV6-3 . TGTGCCAGCAGTTACCTGGGACAAGGAACTTTCTTT CASSYLGQGTFF
many TRBJ2-2 TRBV6-1 TRBD2 TGTGCCAGCAGAGGGACTAGCGGGAGTAGCACCGGGGAGCTGTTTTTT CASRGTSGSSTGELFF
many TRBJ2-5 TRBV7-2 . TGTGCCAGCAGCTTATCCGCCGGGGATTGGGAGACCCAGTACTTC CASSLSAGDWETQYF
many TRBJ1-1 TRBV7-6 . TGTGCCAGCAGCTTACGAGGGAGGGGTGTCACTGAAGCTTTCTTT CASSLRGRGVTEAFF
few TRBJ1-1 TRBV11-2 TRBD1 TGTGCCAGCAGCCCCCGGGACAGGGGAGTGACTGAAGCTTTCTTT CASSPRDRGVTEAFF
. TRBJ1-5 TRBV20-1 TRBD1 TGCAGTGCTCTCCGGACAGGGGCCGGCAATCAGCCCCAGCATTTT CSALRTGAGNQPQHF
few TRBJ2-4 TRBV11-2 . TGTGCCAGCAGCTCCATTGGGGTAGCAGGTGGGAGGAAAAACATTCAGTACTTC CASSSIGVAGGRKNIQYF
few TRBJ2-1 TRBV10-3 . TGTGCCATCAGTCATACTCGGACTGGCCTCGTCTACAATGAGCAGTTCTTC CAISHTRTGLVYNEQFF
. TRBJ1-2 TRBV6-5 . TGTGCCAGCAGGGGGGACCGCGTTGGGTCCACTGGCTACACCTTC CASRGDRVGSTGYTF
once TRBJ2-1 TRBV20-1 . TGCAGTGCTAGAGACCCAAGCAGAAGCTCCTACAATGAGCAGTTCTTC CSARDPSRSSYNEQFF
many TRBJ1-4 TRBV7-2 TRBD1 TGTGCCAGCAGCCTGACAGGGATGAGTGAAAAACTGTTTTTT CASSLTGMSEKLFF
few TRBJ2-1 TRBV20-1 . TGCAGTGCTAGAGGAGGCCTCTGGAACTCCTACAATGAGCAGTTCTTC CSARGGLWNSYNEQFF
few TRBJ2-7 TRBV27 TRBD2 TGTGCCAGCTCAGGGGCTAGCGGGACTGACGAGCAGTACTTC CASSGASGTDEQYF
. TRBJ1-2 TRBV18 . TGTGCCAGCTCACCAACGGGGCGGGGGAATGGCTACACCTTC CASSPTGRGNGYTF
many TRBJ2-1 TRBV12-3/TRBV12-4 . TGTGCCAGCAGCTTTGGCAATGAGCAGTTCTTC CASSFGNEQFF
. TRBJ1-1 TRBV29-1 TRBD1 TGCAGCGTTAGGTCTCCCGGGACAGCGTTTGAGACTGAAGCTTTCTTT CSVRSPGTAFETEAFF
. TRBJ2-4 TRBV28 . TGTGCCAGCAAAGGCAGGGGGGGAAACATTCAGTACTTC CASKGRGGNIQYF
few TRBJ2-5 TRBV5-6 . TGTGCCAGCAGCTTGAGGGCGGGGATCCAAGAGACCCAGTACTTC CASSLRAGIQETQYF
few TRBJ2-7 TRBV7-9 . TGTGCCAGCAGGAGGGCTAGCGCCACCTCCGAGCAGTACTTC CASRRASATSEQYF
many TRBJ2-7 TRBV4-1 TRBD1 TGCGCCAGCAGCCCGGTCCTTAGGGGGCAGGAGCAGTACTTC CASSPVLRGQEQYF